This TCR beta chain came from a study of identical twins. The CDR3 consists of 15 residues. Losses at the gene ends were 8 bases for V and 4 bases for J; bases not matched to a gene: 9. Study results and limitations: Cross-sectional statistics, not tracking of the same donors, supported the conclusions.

This clonotype has at least ten counts. Its target is unknown. Each CDR3 protein is one row after TCRdb ran MiXCR on the 5' RACE reads. The data show hundreds of thousands of distinct CDR3 sequences, around 5.7% seen once. This clonotype originated in a man aged 18 to 35 in good health. Sequences were obtained from naive T cells sorted from blood. This chain connects TRBV12-3 or TRBV12-4 to TRBJ1-5; 9 positions match TRBD1. CDR3 sequence (DNA): TGTGCCAGCGCCTGGGGGACAGGGCTTAATCAGCCCCAGCATTTT. Translated, it gives CASAWGTGLNQPQHF.